This T cell receptor (beta chain) was identified during a study of cytomegalovirus exposure and HLA in healthy donors (dated by TCRdb to the late 2010s). Regarding the complete study: In an earlier analysis of roughly 500 of the donors, under 300 Gb of sequence data and 95 million to 130 million unique TCR beta sequences from some 170 million T cells were reported. The aim of the study was to test whether cataloging public T cell receptors could identify signatures of past pathogen exposure. About 300 gigabases of sequencing data and roughly 90 million unique TCR sequences were included in an early release covering around 650 HLA-typed donors. In addition to the first cohort of around 670 subjects, a separate validation cohort of 120 different subjects was used. Of the roughly 400 genotyped donors, 75% to 85% were placed in the genetic ancestry cluster associated with self-reported Caucasian donors. Because of strong linkage in the cohort, roughly five DR-DQ haplotypes were treated as single units for association and clustering. Every discovery cohort repertoire had been produced on one sequencing platform. Donor age, sex, ethnicity and CMV serostatus were compiled alongside the repertoire data. Among roughly 400 genotyped donors of the cohort, an average of roughly 240,000 unique TCR beta nucleotide sequences were sequenced per donor, roughly a sixth of them non-productive. Using immunosequencing, the study profiled T cell repertoires from roughly 650 subjects and related those repertoires to cytomegalovirus serostatus. The later analysis used no new phenotypic data to find candidate immune exposures, relying instead on TCR beta sequences and their occurrence across donors. A later genetic analysis took genome-wide SNP genotypes for 398 of the 666 donors and used that subset as a discovery cohort. In a later analysis, previously published TCR beta repertoires from 600 to 850 donors were re-analyzed and high-resolution HLA genotyping was added so that TCR occurrence patterns could be studied. To predict cytomegalovirus infection status, the study brought together high-throughput TCR immunosequencing, statistical association of individual TCRs with disease status, and machine learning. Both class I and class II loci were covered by HLA typing, at four-digit resolution. In an earlier analysis of several hundred of the donors, high-throughput TCR beta sequencing was used to judge whether each TCR beta V gene segment behaved as functional or pseudogenic. The number of donors typed differed by locus, with about 629-630 for A, B, C, DRB1 and DQB1, roughly 520 for DQA1, 606 for DPA1, and some 440 for DPB1.

Including the terminal cysteine and phenylalanine, the CDR3 comprises 16 residues. Of the read, only the CDR3 DNA is kept; its 48 bases are in frame from base 1. Based on the germline V gene (reference sequence), the CDR1 and CDR2 sequences are MNHEY and SMNVEV. Deletion took 3 bases off V and 0 bases off J, with a span of 12 bases between the germline ends. Study-level results and caveats: The classifier was reported to diagnose cytomegalovirus status with high specificity and sensitivity in both the original cohort and the validation cohort. In a later genetic analysis, a missense DCLRE1C variant was associated with V-gene and J-gene trimming of TCR beta chains, and the association was replicated in an independent cohort. The only immune exposure information available for the cohort was CMV serostatus. At a false discovery rate of 0.05, a later analysis linked roughly 17,000 TCR beta sequences to specific HLA alleles. Several of the top co-occurrence clusters appeared to be linked to parvovirus B19, influenza, CMV and Epstein-Barr virus, according to a later analysis. In a later analysis, most CMV-associated TCR beta chains were found to appear HLA-restricted, with HLA associations seemingly driven largely by CMV exposure. The presence/absence analyses assumed that sequencing depth was roughly uniform across donors, and that assumption may not be true. HLA typing was unavailable for some donors at each locus, so association tests used only the typed subset. A total of about 150 TCR beta chains were listed by the study as associated with cytomegalovirus. In a later analysis, HLA-associated TCR beta chains were found to be more clonally expanded and to have lower generation probabilities than equally common non-associated chains. In an earlier analysis of around 600 of the donors, most TCR beta V segments appeared in productive rearrangements about 87% or about 30% of the time, broadly matching IMGT annotations. Around 16 rarely observed V segments, including chromosome 9 orphons, were excluded from the earlier analysis of several hundred of the donors because counts were too low. It was suggested by the authors that the approach could potentially be generalized to other disease states and immunological phenotypes. Strong co-occurrence of HLA alleles, especially DR and DQ, made assigning TCR associations to individual alleles difficult. The cohort was sequenced for TCR beta chains only, and without alpha or paired-chain data the features that could be detected were limited. In vitro tests confirmed that a few of the cytomegalovirus-associated TCR beta chains recognize cytomegalovirus antigens. According to a later genetic analysis, donors in an Asian-associated ancestry cluster had fewer N-insertions in productive TCRs than the roughly 670-donor mean. Some IMGT-functional V segments, including TRBV6-2 and TRBV6-3, could not be told apart with the 87-base-pair reads, so those segments were excluded. A cluster of highly shared sequence variants was judged likely to represent a technical artifact of the sequencing pipeline. Correlated functional status among segregating V segments might be attributable to linkage disequilibrium, but an unknown experimental factor could not be ruled out. A further reported finding was that TCR beta sequences accurately predicted the HLA-A and HLA-B alleles for most subjects in the first cohort. Across donors, most TCR sequences were observed very rarely, whereas some public TCRs were present in many individuals. A later analysis found that TCR association rates varied across HLA loci, with DRB1 alleles showing the most associated TCRs and HLA-C alleles the fewest.

The library was obtained by the immunoSEQ multiplex PCR assay. For the multiplex PCR, a mixture combining 60 forward primers for TCR Vbeta segments and 13 reverse primers for TCR Jbeta segments was used. Amplification of the CDR3 region of rearranged TCR beta genes was performed with a multiplex PCR assay on genomic DNA. Amplified TCR beta libraries were sequenced as 87-base-pair reads on the Illumina HiSeq System. In the original analysis: In a later analysis, tens of millions of unique TCR beta chains were counted across the 650 to 700 repertoires, and about 10 million of these chains were shared by at least two donors. A nearest-neighbor algorithm error-corrected the raw reads and collapsed the reads into unique sequences, merging closely related sequences to remove PCR and sequencing errors. Alignment of CDR3 sequences to IMGT reference sequences was used to assign V, D and J gene segments. For a sequence to be retained, a match of at least six nucleotides to both a V gene segment and a J gene segment was required. Rearrangements were called productive when the CDR3 lacked stop codons and stayed in frame with V and J; all others were non-productive. Following IMGT convention, CDR3 was defined as the stretch from the second conserved V-encoded cysteine to the conserved J-encoded phenylalanine. Sequences without an unambiguous match to a single V gene segment were excluded from the earlier analysis of approximately 560 of the donors. An earlier analysis of about 590 of the donors classified V segments as functional when productive rearrangements were above 56.7% and as segregating when the standard deviation between donors was above 5%. A statistical classification framework was developed to diagnose cytomegalovirus status using the catalog of TCR beta chain sequences. V and J gene assignment, in a later analysis, came from comparing TCR nucleotide sequences with IMGT/GENE-DB human TR gene sequences. In a later analysis, CDR3 sequences and most-parsimonious VDJ recombination scenarios were assigned using the TCRdist pipeline. In a later analysis, each TCR beta chain was defined by its CDR3 amino acid sequence together with its V-gene family, and reads lacking a unique V-gene family were excluded. A later analysis removed several hundred highly shared, low-generation-probability nucleotide sequences to deal with suspected cross-contamination and a sequencing artifact. For each public chain, a later analysis derived a clonal expansion index from normalized ranks of inferred template counts within each repertoire. A later analysis computed generation probabilities with a VDJ recombination model fitted to out-of-frame rearrangements, and checked the results against IGoR. Hypergeometric tests were used in a later analysis to score TCR-TCR, TCR-HLA and TCR-CMV co-occurrence, with a repertoire-size bias correction applied to the TCR pairs. A later analysis estimated false discovery rates by permuting HLA or CMV assignments 20 times. In a later analysis, co-occurring TCRs were grouped using DBSCAN, and TCRdist sequence similarity was added for clustering within HLA-allele-positive subsets. Co-occurrence clustering excluded repertoires with fewer than 30,000 or more than 120,000 public chains, plus five with anomalous nucleotide sharing. TCRdb retrieved this table from immuneACCESS and kept in-frame rearrangements only. Not all clones are present; in checked studies, unresolved V genes account for under half, and no reason is known for the remainder. V and J calls and clone size follow that table, whereas D and trimming were derived from the DNA. In this sample the table shows approximately 100,000 clones, around three quarters of which occur a single time. Together, the top ten hold more than 3% of the sample.

The cohort comprised some 700 healthy bone marrow donors. At the time of sampling, all cohort members were nominally healthy, though unrecorded immune exposures were likely present. The donor tested CMV seronegative, placing the donor among the 350 or so seronegative members of the cohort. Every donor gave a peripheral blood sample, and the peripheral blood mononuclear cells from that sample were used for TCR beta sequencing. The Qiagen DNeasy Blood Extraction Kit was used to extract genomic DNA from the blood cell samples. As regards this clone: This clone's antigen is unknown. Base qualities are missing; no much larger clone stands one base away.

This sequence uses TRBV27 and TRBJ2-4; the D gene is possibly TRBD2, with 5 bases matching. The clonotype originates from a woman aged 40-49 years in good health and CMV-seronegative. The sample taken for sequencing was PBMCs. The CDR3 protein sequence reads: CASSFRDPLAKNIQYF. DNA sequence: TGTGCCAGCAGTTTCCGGGATCCTCTAGCCAAAAACATTCAGTACTTC.